A selection of T cell receptor beta chains follows, all from one sample in a study of blood T cells in healthy people across ages. One entry per CDR3 protein, called by TCRdb with MiXCR from the 5' RACE reads. The table has about 640,000 distinct CDR3 sequences, 58% seen once; the top ten hold roughly 34%. Sequencing input: blood. The receptors derive from a man aged 55-75 years in good health. Both conserved end residues are part of each CDR3. D genes are given only for firm matches. Rows give clone size only sometimes, using once, few, many, or a class for an expanded clone.

v_gene	d_gene	abundance	j_gene	len	CDR3nt	CDR3aa
TRBV7-9	.	.	TRBJ1-2	15	TGTGCCAGCAGCCCCCAGGGGCTGGCTAACTATGGCTACACCTTC	CASSPQGLANYGYTF
TRBV21-1	.	.	TRBJ1-2	14	TGTGCCAGCAGTAAAGAACCGGGACAGGGAGGCTACACCTTC	CASSKEPGQGGYTF
TRBV20-1	.	.	TRBJ2-5	12	TGCAGTGCTAGTTCGGCTAAAGAGACCCAGTACTTC	CSASSAKETQYF
TRBV4-2	TRBD1	.	TRBJ1-1	15	TGTGCCAGCAGCCAAGACGCCACAGGGGGCACTGAAGCTTTCTTT	CASSQDATGGTEAFF
TRBV18	TRBD1	.	TRBJ2-2	15	TGTGCCAGCTCACCATTGACAGGGAGCACCGGGGAGCTGTTTTTT	CASSPLTGSTGELFF
TRBV15	TRBD2	.	TRBJ2-1	18	TGTGCCACCATCCTCTCCCCCATAGCGGGGTTGTCCTACAATGAGCAGTTCTTC	CATILSPIAGLSYNEQFF
TRBV9	.	.	TRBJ2-6	15	TGTGCCAGCAGCGTAGTGGGGCGTGGGGCCAACGTCCTGACTTTC	CASSVVGRGANVLTF
TRBV20-1	.	.	TRBJ2-7	14	TGCAGTGCTAGGGGACATTCAGGGGTTCGGGAGCAGTACTTC	CSARGHSGVREQYF
TRBV20-1	.	once	TRBJ2-5	13	TGCAGTGCTAGAGGGGACTTCCCATCCTCCCAGTACTTC	CSARGDFPSSQYF
TRBV10-3	.	.	TRBJ1-2	11	TGTGCCATCAGTGAGTCCTATGGCTACACCTTC	CAISESYGYTF
TRBV7-2	.	many	TRBJ2-1	17	TGTGCCAGCAGCTTAGTAGTAGGTAACGGAGGGTACAATGAGCAGTTCTTC	CASSLVVGNGGYNEQFF
TRBV2	TRBD1	.	TRBJ2-1	16	TGTGCCAGCGGTCAAACGGGACAGGGTATTTCGGATGAGCAGTTCTTC	CASGQTGQGISDEQFF
TRBV5-6	.	.	TRBJ1-1	15	TGTGCCAGCAGCCCGCTTGTCACAATGAACACTGAAGCTTTCTTT	CASSPLVTMNTEAFF
TRBV2	.	.	TRBJ2-7	14	TGTGCCAGCAGTGCGACTCCCCTTGGCTACGAGCAGTACTTC	CASSATPLGYEQYF
TRBV3-1	TRBD2	.	TRBJ2-3	15	TGTGCCAGCAGCCATCCTTCCGGGGGGGCAGATACGCAGTATTTT	CASSHPSGGADTQYF
TRBV20-1	.	.	TRBJ2-6	18	TGCAGTGCCCAGGGTGGGTCAGGCTCGCGCTCTGGGGCCAACGTCCTGACTTTC	CSAQGGSGSRSGANVLTF
TRBV6-1	.	.	TRBJ2-5	14	TGTGCCAGCAGTGAAGCCTGGTTTGGGGAGACCCAGTACTTC	CASSEAWFGETQYF
TRBV20-1	TRBD2	.	TRBJ2-5	13	TGCAGTGCTGTGGGACTAGACCTGGAGACCCAGTACTTC	CSAVGLDLETQYF
TRBV3-1	TRBD2	.	TRBJ2-1	18	TGTGCCAGCAGCCAAGGGACTAGCGGGGGAACACTCCAAGAGACCCAGTTCTTC	CASSQGTSGGTLQETQFF
TRBV5-1	TRBD2	.	TRBJ2-1	16	TGCGCCAGCAGATATCTAGCGGGGGGGACCTACAATGAGCAGTTCTTC	CASRYLAGGTYNEQFF
TRBV28	.	.	TRBJ1-6	14	TGTGCCGGGGGCGAGGGCTCCTATAATTCACCCCTCCACTTT	CAGGEGSYNSPLHF
TRBV20-1	.	few	TRBJ2-3	15	TGCAGTGCCCCAGGGAATCTGGGGGAGCCAGATACGCAGTATTTT	CSAPGNLGEPDTQYF
TRBV7-7	TRBD1	few	TRBJ2-6	18	TGTGCCAGCAGCCCAGCGGACAGGGGGCCCTCTGGGGCCAACGTCCTGACTTTC	CASSPADRGPSGANVLTF
TRBV2	.	.	TRBJ2-4	17	TGTGCCAGCAGTGAAGGTGGGGGTGTAGGGCCCCGGTCCATTCAGTACTTC	CASSEGGGVGPRSIQYF
TRBV6-1	.	.	TRBJ2-5	14	TGTGCCAGCACCACCGAGGGAGACGGGGAGACCCAGTACTTC	CASTTEGDGETQYF
TRBV2	.	.	TRBJ2-1	14	TGTGCCAGCAGTCTTCACACAACGTGGAATGAGCAGTTCTTC	CASSLHTTWNEQFF
TRBV20-1	.	.	TRBJ1-4	15	TGCAGTGCTAGCCCCAGGGCCGGGACTAATGAAAAACTGTTTTTT	CSASPRAGTNEKLFF
TRBV6-5	.	.	TRBJ1-6	15	TGTGCCAGCAGCCGGATTAACTCCTATAATTCACCCCTCCACTTT	CASSRINSYNSPLHF
TRBV5-1	TRBD2	.	TRBJ2-1	16	TGCGCCAGCAGCCGCGCCGGGGGGGCCGCCTACAATGAGCAGTTCTTC	CASSRAGGAAYNEQFF
TRBV6-5	TRBD1	.	TRBJ1-1	15	TGTGCCAGCAGTGCAGGGGGGAACATGAACACTGAAGCTTTCTTT	CASSAGGNMNTEAFF
TRBV4-2	.	.	TRBJ2-2	15	TGTGCCAGCAGCCAGAATACAGGGCGCACCGGGGAGCTGTTTTTT	CASSQNTGRTGELFF
TRBV3-1	.	.	TRBJ1-2	12	TGTGCCAGCAGACCAGGGGCTGGCGGCTACACCTTC	CASRPGAGGYTF
TRBV25-1	TRBD1	.	TRBJ2-6	17	TGTGCCAGCAGTGGCGGGACAGGTTACTCTGGGGCCAACGTCCCGACTTTC	CASSGGTGYSGANVPTF
TRBV3-1	.	.	TRBJ2-5	12	TGTGCCAGCAGACCGGCCGGCGGGACCCAGTACTTC	CASRPAGGTQYF
TRBV5-1	.	.	TRBJ1-1	14	TGCGCCAGCAGGCCGAACCGGCTGAACACTGAAGCTTTCTTT	CASRPNRLNTEAFF
TRBV29-1	.	many	TRBJ2-3	14	TGCAGCATGGGGTACAGGTCCCCCACAGATACGCAGTATTTT	CSMGYRSPTDTQYF
TRBV20-1	TRBD2	.	TRBJ2-1	15	TGCAGTGCTCGGCCCCGGACTAGCGGGGGCAATGAGCAGTTCTTC	CSARPRTSGGNEQFF
TRBV20-1	TRBD2	.	TRBJ2-5	15	TGCAGTGCCGACACGGGACTAGCGAGTCAAGAGACCCAGTACTTC	CSADTGLASQETQYF
TRBV9	TRBD2	.	TRBJ2-1	16	TGTGCCAGCAGCCCCCGTGGACTAGCGGGAGTAAATGAGCAGTTCTTC	CASSPRGLAGVNEQFF
TRBV4-2	.	.	TRBJ1-6	15	TGTGCCAGCAGCCAAGAGGAGGCCCAGGGATCACCCCTCCACTTT	CASSQEEAQGSPLHF
TRBV28	.	.	TRBJ2-2	14	TGTGCCAGCAGCCCACCGGGTTACACCGGGGAGCTGTTTTTT	CASSPPGYTGELFF
TRBV5-5	.	.	TRBJ2-7	15	TGTGCCGGCAGCTTGGAACAGGGAGCCTCCTACGAGCAGTACTTC	CAGSLEQGASYEQYF
TRBV20-1	.	.	TRBJ2-3	13	TGCAGTGCAAAGCCCTCCCCCACAGATACGCAGTATTTT	CSAKPSPTDTQYF
TRBV2	TRBD1	.	TRBJ1-6	13	TGTGCCAGCAGCGGGGACAGCCATTCACCCCTCCACTTT	CASSGDSHSPLHF
TRBV2	TRBD2	.	TRBJ2-2	16	TGTGCCAGCAGTGAAGGACTAGCGGGGAACACCGGGGAGCTGTTTTTT	CASSEGLAGNTGELFF
TRBV20-1	.	.	TRBJ2-7	11	TGCAGTGCTATACCGCTAGGCGAGCAGTACTTC	CSAIPLGEQYF
TRBV11-2	.	once	TRBJ2-1	16	TGTGCCAGCAGCCCCACCAGGCTAGCGTCTAACAATGAGCAGTTCTTC	CASSPTRLASNNEQFF
TRBV2	.	.	TRBJ2-5	15	TGTGCCAGCAGTGAAGTCGGGGGGCCGGTGGAGACCCAGTACTTC	CASSEVGGPVETQYF
TRBV25-1	.	few	TRBJ2-7	13	TGTGCCAGCAGTGAATATGGGCGGCACGAGCAGTACTTC	CASSEYGRHEQYF
TRBV10-3	TRBD1	.	TRBJ2-1	15	TGTGCCATCAGGGACAGGGAGAGCTCCTACAATGAGCAGTTCTTC	CAIRDRESSYNEQFF
TRBV6-6	TRBD1	.	TRBJ1-1	16	TGTGCCAGCAGATCCGACAGGGAGGGTCGTGGAACTGAAGCTTTCTTT	CASRSDREGRGTEAFF
TRBV29-1	.	.	TRBJ2-5	12	TGCAGCGTTGAAGATCGATTCCAGGGGCAGTACTTC	CSVEDRFQGQYF
TRBV29-1	TRBD1	.	TRBJ2-1	14	TGCAGCGTGACGCCGGGACAGGGATCCTACGAGCAGTTCTTC	CSVTPGQGSYEQFF
TRBV9	.	once	TRBJ2-7	15	TGTGCCAGCAGCGTAGTTCCAGGGCCTCCCTACGAGCAGTACTTC	CASSVVPGPPYEQYF
TRBV3-1	TRBD2	many	TRBJ2-5	13	TGTGCCAGCAGTCGCGGGGGGGAAGAGACCCAGTACTTC	CASSRGGEETQYF
TRBV5-1	.	.	TRBJ2-6	16	TGCGCCAGCAGCTTGGGGGATTTCACTGGGGCCAACGTCCTGACTTTC	CASSLGDFTGANVLTF
TRBV6-2/TRBV6-3	.	.	TRBJ2-5	15	TGTGCCAGCAGTTACTCGAGGCAGGGCGGAGAGACCCAGTACTTC	CASSYSRQGGETQYF
TRBV12-3/TRBV12-4	.	.	TRBJ1-2	15	TGTGCCAGCAGAGCCTCGGGCCGCTTTAACTATGGCTACACCTTC	CASRASGRFNYGYTF